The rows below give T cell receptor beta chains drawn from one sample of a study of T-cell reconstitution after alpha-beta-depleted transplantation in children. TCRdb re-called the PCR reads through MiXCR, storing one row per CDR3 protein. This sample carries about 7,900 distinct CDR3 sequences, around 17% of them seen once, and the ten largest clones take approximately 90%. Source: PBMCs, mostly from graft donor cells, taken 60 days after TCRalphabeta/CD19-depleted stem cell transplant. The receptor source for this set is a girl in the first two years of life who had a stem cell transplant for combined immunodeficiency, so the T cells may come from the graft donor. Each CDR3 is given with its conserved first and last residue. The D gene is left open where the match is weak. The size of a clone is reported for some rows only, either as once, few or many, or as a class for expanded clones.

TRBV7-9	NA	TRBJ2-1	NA	TGTGCCAGCAGCAGCGGCGCCGGCTCCTACAATGAGCAGTTCTTC	CASSSGAGSYNEQFF
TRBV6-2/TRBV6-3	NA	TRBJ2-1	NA	TGTGCCAGCAGTTACTCGATCAGTTTTGAGCAGTTCTTC	CASSYSISFEQFF
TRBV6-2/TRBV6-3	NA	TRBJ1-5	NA	TGTGCCAGCAGTTACGCCCCAAATCAGCCCCAGCATTTT	CASSYAPNQPQHF
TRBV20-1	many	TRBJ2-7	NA	TGCAGTGCTAGTAAGTGGCGGACCTACGAGCAGTACTTC	CSASKWRTYEQYF
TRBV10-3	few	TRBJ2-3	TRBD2	TGTGCCATCAGTCGACTAGCGGGAGGGGGCACAGATACGCAGTATTTT	CAISRLAGGGTDTQYF
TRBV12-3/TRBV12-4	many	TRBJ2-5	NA	TGTGCCAGCAGAGGAGAGACCCAGTACTTC	CASRGETQYF
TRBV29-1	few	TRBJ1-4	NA	TGCAGCGACGAAGAGGAACCCCGGCAGTCAGGCCATCCTGAGGGTGAAAAACTGTTTTTT	CSDEEEPRQSGHPEGEKLFF
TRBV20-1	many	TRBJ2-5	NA	TGCAGTGCTAGAGATTCCCGGGAGACCCAGTACTTC	CSARDSRETQYF
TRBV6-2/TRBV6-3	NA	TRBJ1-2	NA	TGTGCCAGCAACCTTCCTAACAGGGGCTACACCTTC	CASNLPNRGYTF
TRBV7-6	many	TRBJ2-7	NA	TGTGCCAGCAGCTCACGAGCTTTGACCTACGAGCAGTACTTC	CASSSRALTYEQYF
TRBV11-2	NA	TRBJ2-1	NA	TGTGCCAGCAGCTTAGGGGGGATCTACAATGAGCAGTTCTTC	CASSLGGIYNEQFF
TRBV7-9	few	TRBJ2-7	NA	TGTGCCAGCAGCTTAGCGCTAGGGTTCCACGAGCAGTACTTC	CASSLALGFHEQYF
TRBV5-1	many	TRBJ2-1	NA	TGCGCCAGCAGCTTGGTTGGGGGTTCCTACAATGAGCAGTTCTTC	CASSLVGGSYNEQFF
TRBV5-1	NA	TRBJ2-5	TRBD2	TGCGCCAGCAGCATACTAGCGGGGGTGGAGACCCAGTACTTC	CASSILAGVETQYF
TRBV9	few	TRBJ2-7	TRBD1	TGTGCCAGCAGCTTAGGGACAGGGACTGAATACGAGCAGTACTTC	CASSLGTGTEYEQYF
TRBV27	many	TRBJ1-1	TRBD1	TGTGCCAGCAGTGGGTGGGACAGGGCGTTCTCTGAAGCTTTCTTT	CASSGWDRAFSEAFF
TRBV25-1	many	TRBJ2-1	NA	TGTGCCAGCAGACAGGGAGGATTGGGGAATGAGCAGTTCTTC	CASRQGGLGNEQFF